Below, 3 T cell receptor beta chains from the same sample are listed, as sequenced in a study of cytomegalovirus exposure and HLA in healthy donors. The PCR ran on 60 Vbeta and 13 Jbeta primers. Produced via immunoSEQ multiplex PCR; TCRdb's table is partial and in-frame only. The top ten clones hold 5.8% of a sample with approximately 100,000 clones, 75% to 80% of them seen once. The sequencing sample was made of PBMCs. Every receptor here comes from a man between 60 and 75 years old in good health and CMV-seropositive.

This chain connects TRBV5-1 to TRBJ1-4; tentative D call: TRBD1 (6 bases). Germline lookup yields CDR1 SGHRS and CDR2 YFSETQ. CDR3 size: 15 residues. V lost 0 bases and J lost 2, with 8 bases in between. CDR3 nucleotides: TGCGCCAGCAGCTTGGTAACAGGGACTAATGAAAAACTGTTTTTT. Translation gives CASSLVTGTNEKLFF.

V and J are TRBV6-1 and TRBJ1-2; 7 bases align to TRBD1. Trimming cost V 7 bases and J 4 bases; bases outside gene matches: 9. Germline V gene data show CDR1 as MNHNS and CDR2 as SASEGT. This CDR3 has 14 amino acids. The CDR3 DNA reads TGTGCCAGCATAGAAGGGGGCGCGTTCTATGGCTACACCTTC. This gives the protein CASIEGGAFYGYTF.

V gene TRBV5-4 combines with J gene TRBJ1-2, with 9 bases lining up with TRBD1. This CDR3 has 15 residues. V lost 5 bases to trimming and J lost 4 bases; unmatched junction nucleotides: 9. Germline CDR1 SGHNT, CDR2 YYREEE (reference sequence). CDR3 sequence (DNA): TGTGCCAGCAGTTCCGCGGGACAGGGAAGCTATGGCTACACCTTC. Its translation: CASSSAGQGSYGYTF.